This T cell receptor (beta chain) was captured in a study of T-cell memory formation after mild COVID-19. Study outcomes and limitations: What remained unconfirmed was the SARS-CoV-2 specificity of second-wave clones peaking on day 37.

This clonotype was picked up many times. The antigen is undetermined. Germline-derived CDR1 and CDR2 are SGHTA and FQGNSA. After removal of 3 bases from V and 15 bases from J, the junction contained 5 bases not matched to a gene. The length of the CDR3 is 11 residues. From the 5' RACE reads, TCRdb called clonotypes with MiXCR, one entry per CDR3 protein. The sample lists about 57,000 distinct CDR3 sequences; 12% were seen once. Source material: PBMCs or a T cell subset sorted from them (not recorded which). This TCR came from a man younger than 35 who had mild COVID-19 (a few samples of this study predate the infection). Cell type and time point are not known. This chain joins TRBV7-2 and TRBJ2-1, with TRBD2 matching over 7 bases. The CDR3 DNA sequence: TGTGCCAGCAGCTTTCTAGCGGTATTGTTCTTC. It translates to CASSFLAVLFF.